Shown below are 5 T cell receptor beta chains from a single sample sequenced in a study of radiotherapy plus CTLA-4 blockade in lung cancer. Profiling relied on immunoSEQ multiplex PCR, and the TCRdb table lists in-frame clones only, not all of them. The table shows some 67,000 clones, with approximately 76% occurring only once. The specimen was peripheral blood, collected from a patient treated with radiotherapy plus ipilimumab. The receptors originated from a human donor with non-small cell lung cancer whose response to radiotherapy plus ipilimumab could not be evaluated. Some clones in this sample may be carry-over from other donors' samples.

The J gene is TRBJ2-5, the V gene TRBV6-1; 9 bases map to TRBD1. Germline-derived CDR1 and CDR2 are MNHNS and SASEGT. The V and J ends lost 5 bases and 5 bases, in that order; junction bases with no gene match: 9. The CDR3 length is 15 residues. CDR3 nucleotides: TGTGCCAGCAGTCGATGGACAGGGGTTGGGGAGACCCAGTACTTC. Its translation is CASSRWTGVGETQYF.

V gene TRBV7-9 combines with J gene TRBJ2-3; D call uncertain. Germline assignment: CDR1 SEHNR and CDR2 FQNEAQ (reference sequence). There are 14 residues in the CDR3. V lost 2 bases and J 2 bases, leaving 8 bases between the germline ends. The CDR3 DNA follows: TGTGCCAGCAGCTTATCGTCTGTCACAGATACGCAGTATTTT. This gives the protein CASSLSSVTDTQYF.

The chain joins TRBV7-2 to TRBJ2-7, with D possibly being TRBD2 (6 bases). Germline CDR1 is SGHTA and CDR2 is FQGNSA. This CDR3 is 15 amino acids long. V was shortened by 4 bases and J by 3 bases, with 16 bases between the two germline ends. The CDR3 protein is CASSSQRGSLYEQYF. The CDR3 DNA reads as TGTGCCAGCAGCTCCCAACGGGGGTCCCTCTACGAGCAGTACTTC.

For this clone: A junction boundary mismatches the germline segment, possibly from a read error. The chain combines TRBV7-7 with TRBJ2-1, with 8 bases identical to TRBD2. Germline CDR1 and CDR2: SSHAT and FNYEAQ (reference sequence). The CDR3 totals 15 residues. Written as DNA, the CDR3 is TGTGCTAGCAGTCTCGTGAGCGGGGGCTACAATGAGCAGTTCTTC. Translation gives CASSLVSGGYNEQFF. The whole variable domain, remainder taken from reference TRBV7-7 and TRBJ2-1, is GAGVSQSPRYKVTKRGQDVTLRCDPISSHATLYWYQQALGQGPEFLTYFNYEAQPDKSGLPSDRFSAERPEGSISTLTIQRTEQRDSAMYRCASSLVSGGYNEQFFGPGTRLTVL.

This clone was picked up one time. The genes are TRBV4-3 and TRBJ1-2, with 7 nucleotides matching TRBD1. V dropped 2 bases and J dropped 3; count of bases not matched to a gene: 3. The CDR3 is 14 amino acids. The germline V gene encodes CDR1 LGHNA and CDR2 YSLEER. In nucleotides, the CDR3 is TGCGCCAGCAGCCAACTGGGACAGCACTATGGCTACACCTTC. Protein sequence: CASSQLGQHYGYTF.